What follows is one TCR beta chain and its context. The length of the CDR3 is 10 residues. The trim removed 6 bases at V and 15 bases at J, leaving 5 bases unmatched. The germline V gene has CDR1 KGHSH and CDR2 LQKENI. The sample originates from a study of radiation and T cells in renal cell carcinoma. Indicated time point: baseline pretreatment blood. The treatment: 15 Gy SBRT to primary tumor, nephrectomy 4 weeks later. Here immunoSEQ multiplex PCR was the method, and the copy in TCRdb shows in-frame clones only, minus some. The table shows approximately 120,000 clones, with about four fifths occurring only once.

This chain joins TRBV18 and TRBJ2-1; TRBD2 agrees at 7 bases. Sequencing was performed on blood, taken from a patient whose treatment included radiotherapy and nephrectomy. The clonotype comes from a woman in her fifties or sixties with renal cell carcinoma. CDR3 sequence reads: CASSAGESFF. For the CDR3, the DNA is TGTGCCAGCTCCGCGGGAGAGTCGTTCTTC.